Following are 28 T cell receptor beta chains from one sample sequenced in a study of shared clonotypes between healthy human individuals. Data came from immunoSEQ multiplex PCR; TCRdb stores just in-frame clones and leaves some out. The data show about 2.3 million clones, 80% to 95% seen once. Sequenced input: naive CD4+ T cells from PBMCs. Subset of the sample: CD45RA+ positively selected. These receptors came from a man aged 18-30 years in good health. Some clones in this sample may be carry-over from other donors' samples.

The sample holds one count of this clone. The J gene is TRBJ2-7, the V gene TRBV7-2, with 8 bases that match TRBD2. The junction had 10 bases not matched to a gene; V was cut back by 3 bases and J by 0 bases. CDR3 length: 17 residues. Germline CDR1 reads SGHTA; CDR2 reads FQGNSA. This CDR3 reads CASSLPLRGTSSYEQYF. In nucleotides, the CDR3 is TGTGCCAGCAGCTTGCCCCTAAGAGGGACTAGCTCCTACGAGCAGTACTTC.

The chain joins TRBV28 to TRBJ2-1; D might be TRBD1 or TRBD2, each matching 6 bases. CDR3 size: 13 residues. The germline V and J ends were trimmed by 8 bases and 8 bases, with 16 bases remaining between them. Germline-derived CDR1 and CDR2 are MDHEN and SYDVKM. The CDR3 nucleotides are TGTGCCAGCGGAAAAGAAGGGGGGCATGAGCAGTTCTTC. Translating it yields CASGKEGGHEQFF.

V and J are TRBV5-4 and TRBJ2-1, with 7 positions matching TRBD2. CDR1 is SGHNT, CDR2 YYREEE, per germline (reference sequence). The V and J ends lost 5 bases and 0 bases, in that order; junction bases with no gene match: 8. CDR3 length equals 16 residues. The CDR3, as DNA: TGTGCCAGCAGAGGTCCCGCGGGGGTCTCCTACAATGAGCAGTTCTTC. Its translation is CASRGPAGVSYNEQFF. Full variable domain (outside the CDR3, taken from reference TRBV5-4 and TRBJ2-1): ETGVTQSPTHLIKTRGQQVTLRCSSQSGHNTVSWYQQALGQGPQFIFQYYREEENGRGNFPPRFSGLQFPNYSSELNVNALELDDSALYLCASRGPAGVSYNEQFFGPGTRLTVL.

The chain is built from TRBV4-2 and TRBJ2-1; TRBD2 agrees at 13 bases. After removal of 4 bases from V and 6 bases from J, the junction contained 6 bases not matched to a gene. Germline lookup yields CDR1 LGHNA and CDR2 YNFKEQ. The CDR3 runs to 16 residues. The DNA of the CDR3 is TGTGCCAGCAGCCGGGTGACTAGCGGGAGGCTCAATGAGCAGTTCTTC. Translated: CASSRVTSGRLNEQFF.

In its sample, this clone was seen once. The chain recombines TRBV7-8 with TRBJ2-3; D not certain. The V gene's germline CDR1 is SGHVS and CDR2 FQNEAQ. This CDR3 comprises 15 residues. V was trimmed by 2 bases and J by 4 bases, leaving 13 bases between them. Here the CDR3 DNA reads TGTGCCAGCAGCTTAAGGGATACACGGGCAGATACGCAGTATTTT. It codes for CASSLRDTRADTQYF.

The CDR3 region is CASRDGTGGRKNNEQFF. In DNA, the CDR3 is TGTGCCAGCAGGGACGGGACAGGGGGCCGTAAAAACAATGAGCAGTTCTTC. V is TRBV2 and J is TRBJ2-1, with 12 positions matching TRBD1. There are 17 residues in the CDR3. Losses at the gene ends were 6 bases for V and 5 bases for J; bases not matched to a gene: 11. Per the germline V gene, CDR1 is SNHLY and CDR2 is FYNNEI.

This clone occurred a few times. The chain uses TRBV30 and TRBJ1-3, with a weak D call TRBD1 (6 bases). This CDR3 has 14 residues. Germline lookup yields CDR1 GTSNPN and CDR2 SVGIG (reference sequence). Trimming cost V 6 bases and J 2 bases, with 14 bases left between them. CDR3 loop: CACLLSGAGNTIYF. The CDR3 nucleotides read TGTGCCTGCCTTCTTTCAGGGGCTGGAAACACCATATATTTT.

V is TRBV9 and J is TRBJ1-2; D not certain. Trimming removed 6 bases from V and 1 base from J, with 10 bases in between. This CDR3 is built from 13 residues. The germline gives CDR1 SGDLS, CDR2 YYNGEE. The CDR3 protein is CASNNGFNYGYTF. In nucleotides, the CDR3 is TGTGCCAGCAACAACGGCTTTAACTATGGCTACACCTTC.

The J gene is TRBJ2-2, the V gene TRBV6-1, with 11 bases fitting TRBD2. V dropped 2 bases and J dropped 4; count of bases not matched to a gene: 3. Germline V lookup: CDR1 MNHNS, CDR2 SASEGT. The CDR3 has 16 residues. In DNA form, the CDR3 reads TGTGCCAGCAGTGAACGCCTAGCGGGAGGCACCGGGGAGCTGTTTTTT. It yields the protein CASSERLAGGTGELFF.

CDR3 nucleotide sequence: TGTGCCAGCAACGGGGGGATCGGGAACTATGGCTACACCTTC. Translating gives CASNGGIGNYGYTF. The chain combines TRBV28 with TRBJ1-2, with D possibly TRBD1 on 5 matching bases. Trimming left V 7 bases short and J 2 bases short, with 14 bases between. CDR1 MDHEN and CDR2 SYDVKM come from the germline V gene. The CDR3 has 14 amino acids.

The chain is built from TRBV5-1 and TRBJ1-4, with 10 bases lining up with TRBD1. There are 14 residues in the CDR3. V lost 7 bases and J lost 6; bases outside the gene matches: 6. Per the germline V gene, CDR1 is SGHRS and CDR2 is YFSETQ. For the CDR3, the DNA is TGCGCCAGCCAGACAGGGGGCGCGGATGAAAAACTGTTTTTT. Translating it yields CASQTGGADEKLFF.

The chain couples TRBV11-2 to TRBJ2-7; 8 nucleotides align to TRBD2. Germline CDR1 reads SGHAT; CDR2 reads FQNNGV. The CDR3 has 14 amino acids. Losses at the gene ends were 5 bases for V and 3 bases for J; bases not matched to a gene: 6. The chain's CDR3 is CASSQYSGNYEQYF. DNA of the CDR3: TGTGCCAGCAGCCAATATAGCGGGAACTACGAGCAGTACTTC.

The count of this clone is one. This chain links TRBV18 with TRBJ1-3; no firm D call. V lost 2 bases to trimming and J lost 4 bases, with 6 bases between them. This CDR3 region has 13 residues. Germline loops: CDR1 KGHSH, CDR2 LQKENI. In DNA, the CDR3 is TGTGCCAGCTCACCAGGGCACGGAAACACCATATATTTT. Its translation: CASSPGHGNTIYF.

The chain uses TRBV30 and TRBJ1-2, with a tentative D call TRBD1 (5 bases). The CDR3 extends over 13 amino acids. Germline V lookup: CDR1 GTSNPN, CDR2 SVGIG (reference sequence). V gave up 3 bases and J gave up 6 bases, with 14 bases separating them. CDR3 region: CAWRRGVGDGYTF. The CDR3 DNA reads TGTGCCTGGAGACGGGGGGTTGGTGATGGCTACACCTTC. Variable domain in full (rest from reference TRBV30 and TRBJ1-2): SQTIHQWPATLVQPVGSPLSLECTVEGTSNPNLYWYRQAAGRGLQLLFYSVGIGQISSEVPQNLSASRPQDRQFILSSKKLLLSDSGFYLCAWRRGVGDGYTFGSGTRLTVV.

The chain uses TRBV5-1 and TRBJ1-1, with D unresolved. This CDR3 spans 14 amino acids. Germline loops: CDR1 SGHRS, CDR2 YFSETQ. V was cut by 2 bases and J by 3 bases, with 11 bases left in between. The CDR3 is CASSLYERDTEAFF. As DNA, the CDR3 is TGCGCCAGCAGCTTATATGAACGGGACACTGAAGCTTTCTTT.

Concerning this clone itself: Different DNA sequences within this sample yield the same CDR3. The CDR3 nucleotides read TGCGCCAGCAGCTTGGGGGGAAGTGCAACTAATGAAAAACTGTTTTTT. It encodes CASSLGGSATNEKLFF. The chain joins TRBV5-1 to TRBJ1-4; D ambiguous. There are 16 residues in the CDR3. V gave up 0 bases and J gave up 0 bases, with 9 bases separating them. Per germline, CDR1 SGHRS and CDR2 YFSETQ.

This rearrangement joins TRBV6-6 to TRBJ1-2, with D unresolved. Trimming stripped 3 bases from V and 4 bases from J, with 9 bases between. Germline V CDR1 and CDR2: MNHNY, SVGAGI (reference sequence). This CDR3 comprises 13 residues. The CDR3 here is CASSYDRPYGYTF. The CDR3 bases are TGTGCCAGCAGTTATGACCGACCCTATGGCTACACCTTC.

V is TRBV28 and J is TRBJ2-5; D is perhaps TRBD2 (6 bases). The ends were cut back, 4 bases at V and 5 bases at J, with 11 bases in the middle. CDR1 is MDHEN, CDR2 SYDVKM, per germline. This CDR3 is built from 13 residues. CDR3 residues: CASSSQEGETQYF. CDR3 nucleotide sequence: TGTGCCAGCAGTTCACAGGAGGGGGAGACCCAGTACTTC.

Points on this clone: The junction shows a germline mismatch at one end, possibly a read error. The rearrangement joins TRBV30 to TRBJ2-2, with D perhaps TRBD2 (6 bases). CDR1 GTSNPN and CDR2 SVGIG come from the germline V gene (reference sequence). The CDR3 has 15 residues. CDR3 in amino acids: CAWRTRLKNAGELFF. The DNA of the CDR3 is TGTGCCTGGAGGACTAGGTTAAAGAACGCCGGGGAGCTGTTTTTT.

The genes are TRBV5-5 and TRBJ2-5; 11 bases map to TRBD2. Germline V gene lookup returns CDR1 SGHKS and CDR2 YYEKEE (reference sequence). Unmatched junction bases numbered 4, after V lost 2 bases and J lost 4 bases. This CDR3 spans 15 amino acids. CDR3 nucleotide sequence: TGTGCCAGCAGCTTTAGCGGGAGGGGGGGAGAGACCCAGTACTTC. It yields the protein CASSFSGRGGETQYF.

The chain's CDR3 is CASSGRSPSGGAYGYTF. CDR3 nucleotides: TGTGCCAGCAGTGGCCGATCCCCATCAGGGGGGGCCTATGGCTACACCTTC. V usage is TRBV28 and J usage is TRBJ1-2; 7 nucleotides align to TRBD1. The CDR3 has 17 amino acids. Trimming at V came to 5 bases and at J to 4 bases, leaving 16 bases not matched to a gene. CDR1 is MDHEN and CDR2 is SYDVKM in the germline V gene.

In the case of this clone: Other DNA sequences in the same sample also yield this CDR3. The V and J genes are TRBV14 and TRBJ2-7; 9 nucleotides agree with TRBD2. The CDR3 is made up of 14 amino acids. The germline gives CDR1 SGHDN, CDR2 FVKESK. The ends lost 4 bases at V and 4 bases at J; junction bases unmatched: 5. CDR3 bases: TGTGCCAGCAGCCCCGGCGGGAGGGCGTACGAGCAGTACTTC. Amino acid sequence: CASSPGGRAYEQYF.

The chain recombines TRBV21-1 with TRBJ2-5; the DNA was not used to check the table's D call, TRBD1. TRBV21-1 constitutes a pseudogene. This CDR3 has 11 amino acids. Here the CDR3 reads CASNTLTGIYF. The CDR3 DNA reads TGTGCCAGCAACACCCTTACAGGGATTTACTTC.

Only a few counts were recorded for this clone. The chain has TRBV5-4 and TRBJ2-1; D is perhaps TRBD2 (5 bases). The germline V and J ends were trimmed by 0 bases and 6 bases, with 7 bases remaining between them. The germline gives CDR1 SGHNT, CDR2 YYREEE (reference sequence). This CDR3 contains 13 residues. Here the CDR3 DNA reads TGTGCCAGCAGCTTGGGGCGGGCCAATGAGCAGTTCTTC. Its translation is CASSLGRANEQFF.

The chain's CDR3 is CASSFGGGGPYNEQFF. The CDR3 DNA follows: TGTGCCAGCAGCTTCGGGGGGGGAGGCCCCTACAATGAGCAGTTCTTC. V and J are TRBV7-2 and TRBJ2-1; 8 bases match TRBD2. The CDR3 contains 16 residues. The germline CDR1 and CDR2 sequences are SGHTA and FQGNSA. J was trimmed by 2 bases and V by 3 bases; bases with no gene match: 6.

This sequence joins TRBV30 and TRBJ2-1, with D possibly matching TRBD1 (5 bases). Per the germline V gene, CDR1 is GTSNPN and CDR2 is SVGIG (reference sequence). This CDR3 is 15 amino acids long. Between the trimmed V and J ends, which lost 1 base and 6 bases, there was a span of 16 bases. The CDR3 sequence: CAWSARQGVINEQFF. CDR3 in DNA: TGTGCCTGGAGTGCCAGGCAGGGTGTAATCAATGAGCAGTTCTTC.

V gene TRBV11-2 combines with J gene TRBJ2-7, with D unclear. The CDR3 is 15 residues long. The V gene lost 4 bases and the J gene lost 2 bases, with 15 bases spanning the gap. Per the germline V gene, CDR1 is SGHAT and CDR2 is FQNNGV. Written as DNA, the CDR3 is TGTGCCAGCAGCTCGATATCGGCCCAGCCCTACGAGCAGTACTTC. This sequence encodes CASSSISAQPYEQYF.

The V gene is TRBV10-3, the J gene TRBJ1-5, with D unresolved. Per the germline V gene, CDR1 is ENHRY and CDR2 is SYGVKD. V lost 3 bases and J 8 bases, leaving 17 bases between the germline ends. The CDR3 length is 15 residues. CDR3 loop: CAISEGTGNHEPQHF. The CDR3 nucleotides read TGTGCCATCAGTGAAGGCACCGGCAATCATGAGCCCCAGCATTTT.